This TCR beta chain was recorded in a study of human T cells and chemical hapten exposure. Looking at the study overall: Alopecia areata, totalis or universalis affected patients, mainly female.

A few counts support this clonotype. The time point denotes: patch test 3, about 24 weeks after DPC sensitization. The treatment was: therapeutic diphenylcyclopropenone sensitization with weekly scalp DPC. People who gave samples had alopecia, were 18 to 70 years old, and were suitable for DPC. Germline V gene data show CDR1 as ENHRY and CDR2 as SYGVKD. Trimming left V 2 bases short and J 7 bases short, with 12 bases between. The CDR3 sequence is 14 residues long. The library tagged each cDNA molecule with unique molecular identifiers. TCRdb re-called the RACE reads with MiXCR, one entry per CDR3 protein. The sample carries roughly 200,000 distinct CDR3 sequences, roughly a quarter recorded once.

The TCR was taken from a woman aged 40-49 years with alopecia areata. Some clones in this sample may be carry-over from other donors' samples. The sequenced sample was whole blood, obtained in connection with sensitization to the hapten diphenylcyclopropenone (DPC). The chain couples TRBV10-3 to TRBJ1-5; tentatively, D is TRBD1 (5 bases). Here the CDR3 DNA reads TGTGCCATCAGTGAGGGGAGGGGTGGGCAGCCCCAGCATTTT. It translates to CAISEGRGGQPQHF.